The text below deals with one T cell receptor (beta chain). Its antigen remains unidentified. Germline assignment: CDR1 SQVTM and CDR2 ANQGSEA. The CDR3 contains 11 residues. Trimming shortened V by 6 bases and J by 2 bases, and 7 bases separated the two germline ends. The authors drew 8 to 10 milliliters of peripheral blood from each donor. The second PCR ran roughly 7 to 11 cycles with a sample-barcoded 5' primer and J-beta primers. TCRdb processed the 5' RACE reads anew with MiXCR; each CDR3 protein has one entry. Of about 1,800,000 distinct CDR3 sequences in the sample, roughly 27% were seen once. The record originates from a study of blood T cells in healthy people across ages. Whole-study findings and limits: It was found that TCR beta diversity correlated strongly with the percentage of naive T cells. As age increased, TCR beta diversity per million T cells fell in a roughly linear fashion.

Sequences were obtained from blood. This sequence originates from a woman aged 25 to 39 in good health. V gene TRBV29-1 combines with J gene TRBJ1-2; D is unresolved. The CDR3 here is CSVPFNYGYTF. The CDR3 bases are TGCAGCGTCCCTTTCAACTATGGCTACACCTTC.